Below are 26 T cell receptor beta chains sequenced from a single sample in a study of monozygotic twins with inflammatory bowel disease. TCRdb reprocessed the 5' RACE reads, with one entry per CDR3 protein and no DNA. The table lists 140,000 to 150,000 distinct CDR3 sequences. Sample: blood. Receptors were obtained from a human donor with ulcerative colitis or Crohn's disease, or a healthy co-twin of an affected twin (not recorded which).

The chain joins TRBV7-6 to TRBJ2-5. CDR1 is SGHVS, CDR2 FNYEAQ, per germline. This CDR3 has 15 amino acids. The CDR3 loop reads CASSHASGTRETQYF.

This chain links TRBV5-1 with TRBJ2-5; no DNA is available, so the TRBD1 call from TCRdb remains unchecked. CDR1 and CDR2 from the germline V gene are SGHRS and YFSETQ. There are 13 residues in the CDR3. This CDR3 is CASSLVGTETQYF.

This chain links TRBV7-2 with TRBJ1-1; TCRdb reports TRBD1, a call that lacks DNA to check it against. The CDR3 extends over 15 amino acids. Germline assignment: CDR1 SGHTA and CDR2 FQGNSA. CDR3 protein: CASSSITGGWTEAFF.

The chain links TRBV7-9 to TRBJ2-1; the TRBD1 assignment by TCRdb is unverifiable without DNA. CDR1 is SEHNR, CDR2 FQNEAQ, per germline (reference sequence). The CDR3 runs 15 residues. CDR3 sequence: CASSPRSGYYNEQFF.

The chain employs TRBV4-2 and TRBJ2-1; TCRdb's D call, TRBD1, is unchecked because there is no DNA. The CDR3 loop spans 13 amino acids. Germline CDR1 and CDR2: LGHNA and YNFKEQ. The CDR3 sequence: CASSQRQGNEQFF.

V is TRBV7-9 and J is TRBJ1-3. Germline V CDR1 and CDR2: SEHNR, FQNEAQ (reference sequence). There are 15 residues in the CDR3. CDR3 in amino acids: CASSPTGFSGNTIYF.

CDR3 sequence reads: CASSFIQGREQYF. This chain uses TRBV27 with TRBJ2-7; the TCRdb call, TRBD1, lacks DNA for checking. The germline CDR1 and CDR2 sequences are MNHEY and SMNVEV (reference sequence). The CDR3 extends over 13 amino acids.

This chain joins TRBV6-2 or TRBV6-3 and TRBJ1-5; no DNA is available, so the TRBD1 call from TCRdb remains unchecked. This CDR3 contains 17 residues. The germline gives CDR1 MNHEY, CDR2 SVGEGT. This CDR3 is CASSYETGGASNQPQHF.

This chain joins TRBV6-2 or TRBV6-3 and TRBJ2-5; TCRdb selects TRBD2, and the lack of DNA leaves this call unchecked. This CDR3 contains 16 residues. Germline V gene sequence: CDR1 MNHEY, CDR2 SVGEGT. The CDR3 is CASSTNSAGGGETQYF.

The V call is TRBV29-1, the J call TRBJ2-1; the D call of TRBD1 rests on TCRdb alone, since no DNA is present to check it. Germline loops: CDR1 SQVTM, CDR2 ANQGSEA. CDR3 size: 14 residues. CDR3 in amino acids: CSVGDRVSYNEQFF.

The chain has TRBV7-3 and TRBJ2-1; TCRdb returns TRBD2, unconfirmable since there is no DNA. CDR3 length: 14 amino acids. Looked up from germline, CDR1 is SGHTA and CDR2 is FQGTGA. The CDR3 protein is CASSLGLVRNEQFF.

This chain links TRBV7-3 with TRBJ1-1; absent DNA, TCRdb's TRBD1 call cannot be checked. Germline V gene lookup returns CDR1 SGHTA and CDR2 FQGTGA. The CDR3 has 14 amino acids. CDR3 amino acids: CASSLDRVNTEAFF. The full variable domain, with the rest looked up from reference TRBV7-3 and TRBJ1-1, is GAGVSQTPSNKVTEKGKYVELRCDPISGHTALYWYRQSLGQGPEFLIYFQGTGAADDSGLPNDRFFAVRPEGSVSTLKIQRTERGDSAVYLCASSLDRVNTEAFFGQGTRLTVV.

V is TRBV5-1 and J is TRBJ2-1. The CDR3 covers 15 residues. Germline CDR1 reads SGHRS; CDR2 reads YFSETQ. The CDR3 sequence: CASSYTQSSYNEQFF.

V and J are TRBV20-1 and TRBJ2-1; TCRdb picks TRBD2, but there is no DNA to check that call. The germline V gene has CDR1 DFQATT and CDR2 SNEGSKA (reference sequence). There are 13 residues in the CDR3. The CDR3 region is CSAGEFTYNEQFF.

The chain carries TRBV28 and TRBJ2-3. Germline-derived CDR1 and CDR2 are MDHEN and SYDVKM. The CDR3 consists of 13 residues. CDR3: CASSLGPADTQYF.

The chain couples TRBV6-6 to TRBJ2-7; TCRdb calls TRBD1, which cannot be checked without DNA. The CDR3 length is 13 residues. CDR1 MNHNY and CDR2 SVGAGI come from the germline V gene (reference sequence). The CDR3 here is CASSTGPGGEQYF.

V usage is TRBV6-1 and J usage is TRBJ2-1; with no DNA, the TCRdb D assignment of TRBD1 cannot be verified. Germline CDR1 MNHNS, CDR2 SASEGT. CDR3 length: 16 residues. The CDR3 sequence is CASSELGGLSYNEQFF.

The CDR3 sequence is CSVAGLAGGDYNEQFF. The rearrangement links TRBV29-1 to TRBJ2-1; TCRdb's D call of TRBD2 is untestable without DNA. Germline V gene lookup returns CDR1 SQVTM and CDR2 ANQGSEA. There are 16 residues in the CDR3.

The V call is TRBV29-1, the J call TRBJ2-2; TCRdb outputs TRBD1, but without DNA this stays unchecked. CDR1 is SQVTM, CDR2 ANQGSEA, per germline. The CDR3 contains 16 residues. The CDR3 reads CSVSTGQGSSYGELFF.

V is TRBV9 and J is TRBJ2-3. There are 15 residues in the CDR3. Germline values: CDR1 SGDLS, CDR2 YYNGEE. The CDR3 is CASSVGGGGTDTQYF.

The J gene is TRBJ2-7, the V gene TRBV18; TCRdb's D call, TRBD1, is unchecked because there is no DNA. Germline loops: CDR1 KGHSH, CDR2 LQKENI. The CDR3 extends over 11 amino acids. The chain's CDR3 is CASSPDNEQYF.

The rearrangement joins TRBV2 to TRBJ2-2. This CDR3 has 13 amino acids. Germline V gives CDR1 SNHLY, CDR2 FYNNEI. The CDR3 sequence is CASLTDNTGELFF.

The rearrangement joins TRBV7-2 to TRBJ2-5; absent DNA, TCRdb's TRBD2 call cannot be checked. Germline CDR1 and CDR2: SGHTA and FQGNSA. The CDR3 extends over 13 amino acids. The CDR3 reads CASSRGSAETQYF.

The chain combines TRBV6-2 or TRBV6-3 with TRBJ1-5; checking the TCRdb D call of TRBD1 is not possible without DNA. This CDR3 is 14 amino acids long. Germline loops: CDR1 MNHEY, CDR2 SVGEGT. CDR3 loop: CASSYWTGDQPQHF.

The rearrangement links TRBV6-5 to TRBJ2-1; TCRdb designates TRBD2, a call that cannot be tested without DNA. CDR1 is MNHEY, CDR2 SVGAGI, per germline. There are 15 residues in the CDR3. The CDR3 loop reads CASRLAGGIYNEQFF.

CDR3 amino acids: CSARGAVNYNEQFF. This chain links TRBV20-1 with TRBJ2-1; TCRdb proposes TRBD2, but this gene call is untestable without DNA. CDR1 is DFQATT and CDR2 is SNEGSKA in the germline V gene (reference sequence). This CDR3 is built from 14 residues.